One and the same sample provided the 4 T cell receptor beta chains below, sequenced in a study of T cells in Graves' hyperthyroidism and ophthalmopathy. TCR beta CDR3 sequences were amplified from RNA transcripts. First-round RT-PCR with HTBI primers amplified the TCR CDR3 region. TCRdb reanalysed the multiplex PCR reads using MiXCR and keeps one entry per CDR3 protein. This table holds about 360,000 distinct CDR3 sequences, roughly 13% found once. The specimen was blood. The receptors come from a man under 40 with Graves' hyperthyroidism that later progressed to Graves' ophthalmopathy.

The V and J genes are TRBV13 and TRBJ2-3; 11 bases are shared with TRBD2. CDR1 is PRHDT, CDR2 FYEKMQ, per germline (reference sequence). Unmatched junction bases numbered 14, after V lost 7 bases and J lost 2 bases. The CDR3 covers 18 residues. This CDR3 is CASIAVGLAGGLTDTQYF. Written as DNA, the CDR3 is TGTGCCAGCATCGCGGTCGGGCTAGCGGGGGGCCTCACAGATACGCAGTATTTT. Supplemented by reference TRBV13 and TRBJ2-3, the full variable domain reads AAGVIQSPRHLIKEKRETATLKCYPIPRHDTVYWYQQGPGQDPQFLISFYEKMQSDKGSIPDRFSAQQFSDYHSELNMSSLELGDSALYFCASIAVGLAGGLTDTQYFGPGTRLTVL.

This clonotype appeared many times. The genes are TRBV5-6 and TRBJ1-2, with TRBD1 matching 10 bases. Per germline, CDR1 SGHDT and CDR2 YYEEEE. V dropped 1 base and J dropped 2; count of bases not matched to a gene: 2. The CDR3 spans 15 residues. For the CDR3, the DNA is TGTGCCAGCAGCTTGACGGGACAGGGGAACTATGGCTACACCTTC. Translation gives CASSLTGQGNYGYTF.

This clonotype was detected only a few times. CDR3 amino acids: CATPTGGADGELFF. CDR3 nucleotides: TGTGCCACCCCGACAGGGGGCGCGGACGGGGAGCTGTTTTTT. V and J are TRBV7-9 and TRBJ2-2; 10 bases are a match to TRBD1. The CDR3 has 14 residues. The ends lost 10 bases at V and 7 bases at J; junction bases unmatched: 9. The germline CDR1 and CDR2 sequences are SEHNR and FQNEAQ (reference sequence).

This clonotype has only a few counts. The V gene is TRBV15, the J gene TRBJ1-2; 7 bases are shared with TRBD1. The V gene end was trimmed by 0 bases and the J gene end by 4 bases; junction bases not matched to a gene: 8. CDR1 and CDR2 from the germline V gene are LNHNV and YYDKDF (reference sequence). The CDR3 sequence is 16 residues long. CDR3 amino acids: CATSRDTLDRRYGYTF. The CDR3 DNA reads TGTGCCACCAGCAGAGATACTTTGGACAGGCGCTATGGCTACACCTTC.